The 27 T cell receptor beta chains presented below share a single source sample, sequenced in a study of a mutant IDH1 vaccine in newly diagnosed glioma. What these receptors recognize is not known. Specified time point: week 5, during vaccination. Vaccine doses each comprised 300 ug of mutant IDH1 20-mer peptide, with topical imiquimod. Profiling relied on immunoSEQ multiplex PCR, and the TCRdb table lists in-frame clones only, not all of them. The profile shows around 56,000 clones, approximately 81% of them singletons. The sequences come from PBMCs, collected from a glioma patient whose treatment included an IDH1 peptide vaccine. The source of these receptors is a man aged 25-45 years with glioma.

This chain connects TRBV19 to TRBJ1-5, with D hard to call. V was clipped by 0 bases and J by 2 bases, with 11 bases between them. Germline CDR1 and CDR2: LNHDA and SQIVND (reference sequence). This CDR3 is built from 16 residues. DNA for the CDR3: TGTGCCAGTAGTATAGAGGGAGGGAGCGGCAATCAGCCCCAGCATTTT. Its protein product is CASSIEGGSGNQPQHF.

The chain employs TRBV10-3 and TRBJ2-5; D possibly uses TRBD1 or TRBD2 (5 bases each). The end of the DNA fits TRBJ2-7 better, so the J call may be wrong. The CDR3 loop spans 14 amino acids. Germline loops: CDR1 ENHRY, CDR2 SYGVKD. The chain's CDR3 is CAISERGADYEQYF. CDR3 sequence (DNA): TGTGCCATCAGTGAACGAGGGGCGGACTACGAGCAGTACTTC.

The chain is built from TRBV6-1 and TRBJ2-7; D gene ambiguous. V lost 7 bases to trimming and J lost 4 bases, with 17 bases between them. This CDR3 region has 14 residues. From germline, CDR1 is MNHNS and CDR2 SASEGT. In DNA, the CDR3 is TGTGCCAGCACCAGAGATACTCGAGCGTACGAGCAGTACTTC. Translation: CASTRDTRAYEQYF.

The chain links TRBV7-6 to TRBJ2-1; 13 nucleotides agree with TRBD2. The V segment lost 5 bases and the J segment 6 bases; nucleotides outside the gene matches: 4. This CDR3 is 15 amino acids long. Germline-derived CDR1 and CDR2 are SGHVS and FNYEAQ. CDR3 protein: CASSHRLAGGNEQFF. DNA of the CDR3: TGTGCCAGCAGCCACCGACTAGCGGGGGGCAATGAGCAGTTCTTC.

V usage is TRBV7-9 and J usage is TRBJ2-7; D ambiguous. V was cut by 5 bases and J by 2 bases, with 7 bases left in between. The CDR3 length is 12 residues. Germline V CDR1 and CDR2: SEHNR, FQNEAQ (reference sequence). The CDR3 reads CASSTGTYEQYF. As DNA, the CDR3 is TGTGCCAGCAGCACCGGAACCTACGAGCAGTACTTC.

The rearrangement links TRBV2 to TRBJ2-3, with D perhaps TRBD1 or TRBD2 (5 bases each). Germline V gene lookup returns CDR1 SNHLY and CDR2 FYNNEI. Trimming removed 3 bases at V and 3 bases at J, with 34 bases between. The CDR3 is 22 residues long. The CDR3 region is CASSDLGLGRWGSGLGTDTQYF. For the CDR3, the DNA is TGTGCCAGCAGTGATTTAGGTTTGGGCAGATGGGGGTCGGGTTTGGGGACAGATACGCAGTATTTT.

The genes are TRBV7-6 and TRBJ2-7; D not resolved. Germline V gene sequence: CDR1 SGHVS, CDR2 FNYEAQ. The CDR3 is made up of 15 amino acids. Trimming left V 1 base short and J 1 base short, with 11 bases between. The CDR3 protein is CASSLVADFSYEQYF. In DNA form, the CDR3 reads TGTGCCAGCAGCTTAGTTGCCGACTTTTCCTACGAGCAGTACTTC.

V is TRBV7-2 and J is TRBJ2-3; D is perhaps TRBD2 (5 bases). The CDR3 contains 18 residues. Germline-derived CDR1 and CDR2 are SGHTA and FQGNSA. V was trimmed by 5 bases and J by 1 base, leaving 22 bases between them. CDR3 loop: CASSGERSGIDRTDTQYF. For the CDR3, the DNA is TGTGCCAGCAGCGGAGAGCGGTCCGGGATCGATCGCACAGATACGCAGTATTTT.

The chain couples TRBV5-1 to TRBJ1-2; no firm D call. The CDR3 consists of 15 residues. V gave up 0 bases and J gave up 3 bases, with 12 bases separating them. Germline CDR1 and CDR2: SGHRS and YFSETQ. CDR3 nucleotides: TGCGCCAGCAGCTTGGGAACCGCGGGAGACTATGGCTACACCTTC. Its translation: CASSLGTAGDYGYTF.

This sequence joins TRBV29-1 and TRBJ2-4; perhaps TRBD2 as D (6 bases). V was pared by 7 bases and J by 0 bases, with 22 bases between. CDR1 and CDR2 from the germline V gene are SQVTM and ANQGSEA. The CDR3 sequence is 17 residues long. DNA of the CDR3: TGCAGCGCCGGGAAAATGGGGGGACCTCTAGCCAAAAACATTCAGTACTTC. It specifies CSAGKMGGPLAKNIQYF.

The V gene is TRBV18, the J gene TRBJ1-3, with 7 bases fitting TRBD1. This CDR3 has 16 residues. From germline, CDR1 is KGHSH and CDR2 LQKENI. Losses at the gene ends were 3 bases for V and 2 bases for J; bases not matched to a gene: 7. The CDR3 nucleotides are TGTGCCAGCTCACCCCCGCAGGGGGGGCCTGGAAACACCATATATTTT. Encoded protein: CASSPPQGGPGNTIYF.

The chain links TRBV19 to TRBJ2-5, with D perhaps matching TRBD1 (6 bases). The CDR3 consists of 12 residues. Between the trimmed V and J ends, which lost 5 bases and 5 bases, there was a span of 9 bases. Germline values: CDR1 LNHDA, CDR2 SQIVND (reference sequence). The CDR3 sequence: CASSLRGETQYF. CDR3 DNA sequence: TGTGCCAGTAGTTTAAGGGGGGAGACCCAGTACTTC.

This chain joins TRBV6-6 and TRBJ1-1; the D is unclear. This CDR3 is 10 amino acids long. Germline V gene lookup returns CDR1 MNHNY and CDR2 SVGAGI (reference sequence). The CDR3 DNA reads TGTGTGTCTATGAACACTGAAGCTTTCTTT. Its translation is CVSMNTEAFF.

The J gene is TRBJ2-6, the V gene TRBV19; D is perhaps TRBD1 or TRBD2 (6 bases each). This CDR3 has 15 residues. Germline V lookup: CDR1 LNHDA, CDR2 SQIVND (reference sequence). V dropped 6 bases and J dropped 4 bases, with 13 bases sitting between them. The CDR3 DNA reads TGTGCCAGTAGGGGGGGCGCTTCCGGGGCCAACGTCCTGACTTTC. This translates into CASRGGASGANVLTF.

The chain uses TRBV25-1 and TRBJ2-5; D is uncertain. The CDR3 consists of 14 residues. The V end was cut by 2 bases, the J end by 3 bases, with 10 bases between. The germline V gene has CDR1 MGHDK and CDR2 SYGVNS. The chain's CDR3 is CASSERAGKETQYF. CDR3 nucleotide sequence: TGTGCCAGCAGTGAAAGGGCCGGTAAAGAGACCCAGTACTTC.

This sequence joins TRBV27 and TRBJ2-2, with 9 nucleotides matching TRBD1. Germline V CDR1 and CDR2: MNHEY, SMNVEV (reference sequence). V was clipped by 6 bases and J by 3 bases; unmatched bases: 20. CDR3 size: 20 residues. The CDR3 sequence is CASRRTPKMTGGPYTGELFF. The CDR3 region has the DNA TGTGCCAGCAGGAGGACCCCTAAAATGACAGGGGGTCCCTACACCGGGGAGCTGTTTTTT.

The J gene is TRBJ2-1, the V gene TRBV19; TRBD1 agrees at 10 bases. The CDR3 loop spans 14 amino acids. Trimming at V came to 10 bases and at J to 5 bases, leaving 8 bases not matched to a gene. Per the germline V gene, CDR1 is LNHDA and CDR2 is SQIVND (reference sequence). The CDR3 region is CATGDRGYNNEQFF. The CDR3, as DNA: TGTGCCACCGGGGACAGGGGTTATAACAATGAGCAGTTCTTC.

This clone was seen a handful of times. The rearrangement joins TRBV13 to TRBJ1-5, with D maybe TRBD1 (5 bases). The CDR3 has 12 residues. CDR1 and CDR2 (germline): PRHDT, FYEKMQ (reference sequence). Trimming removed 3 bases at V and 6 bases at J, with 6 bases between. This chain's CDR3 is CASSFQGQPQHF. In DNA, the CDR3 is TGTGCCAGCAGCTTCCAGGGTCAGCCCCAGCATTTT.

This rearrangement joins TRBV28 to TRBJ2-4; D unclear. V lost 7 bases, J lost 7 bases, and 20 bases lay in between. This CDR3 is built from 15 residues. Germline CDR1 and CDR2: MDHEN and SYDVKM. CDR3 coding DNA: TGTGCCAGCATAGGTTCTCCTCCGGTCGGGAACATTCAGTACTTC. This translates into CASIGSPPVGNIQYF.

This clone turned up a few times. This sequence joins TRBV30 and TRBJ1-1; D uncertain. Per the germline V gene, CDR1 is GTSNPN and CDR2 is SVGIG (reference sequence). The CDR3 is 13 residues long. The V end lost 2 bases, the J end lost 0 bases, and 7 bases lay between the germline ends. The CDR3 is CAWSKQLNTEAFF. Written as DNA, the CDR3 is TGTGCCTGGAGTAAACAGCTGAACACTGAAGCTTTCTTT.

The rearrangement joins TRBV5-6 to TRBJ1-6; no clear D. The CDR3 is 14 amino acids. V was shortened by 1 base and J by 9 bases, with 11 bases between the two germline ends. The germline CDR1 and CDR2 sequences are SGHDT and YYEEEE. The CDR3 spells CASSLSQDVSPLHF. DNA for the CDR3: TGTGCCAGCAGCTTGAGTCAGGATGTTTCACCCCTCCACTTT. The complete variable domain, with remaining parts taken from reference TRBV5-6 and TRBJ1-6, reads DAGVTQSPTHLIKTRGQQVTLRCSPKSGHDTVSWYQQALGQGPQFIFQYYEEEERQRGNFPDRFSGHQFPNYSSELNVNALLLGDSALYLCASSLSQDVSPLHFGNGTRLTVT.

The chain links TRBV18 to TRBJ1-5; D remains unclear. The germline V gene encodes CDR1 KGHSH and CDR2 LQKENI. CDR3 length: 14 amino acids. V lost 5 bases and J 0 bases, leaving 8 bases between the germline ends. The CDR3 DNA sequence: TGTGCCAGCTCAAGGTCGGATAGCAATCAGCCCCAGCATTTT. Amino acids: CASSRSDSNQPQHF.

The chain combines TRBV19 with TRBJ1-1, with a possible D match to TRBD1 (5 bases). Germline V gene data show CDR1 as LNHDA and CDR2 as SQIVND (reference sequence). The V end lost 4 bases, the J end lost 3 bases, and 24 bases lay between the germline ends. The CDR3 loop spans 18 amino acids. In DNA form, the CDR3 reads TGTGCCAGTAGTAGACCAGCGGCGGGGCGGGGGGTCTACACTGAAGCTTTCTTT. It translates to CASSRPAAGRGVYTEAFF.

This chain uses TRBV2 with TRBJ2-2; the match to TRBD1 covers 9 bases. Per the germline V gene, CDR1 is SNHLY and CDR2 is FYNNEI. The V and J ends lost 6 bases and 3 bases, in that order; junction bases with no gene match: 5. The CDR3 runs to 15 residues. The CDR3: CASRIRTGDTGELFF. The CDR3 DNA sequence: TGTGCCAGCAGGATACGGACAGGGGACACCGGGGAGCTGTTTTTT.

The chain has TRBV7-9 and TRBJ1-3; D remains unclear. Germline V gene data show CDR1 as SEHNR and CDR2 as FQNEAQ (reference sequence). There are 12 residues in the CDR3. Trimming pared 1 base from V and 3 bases from J, leaving 1 base between. This CDR3 reads CASSLDGNTIYF. In DNA, the CDR3 is TGTGCCAGCAGCTTAGATGGAAACACCATATATTTT.

The genes are TRBV9 and TRBJ2-7; D is undetermined. This CDR3 has 13 residues. The V gene's germline CDR1 is SGDLS and CDR2 YYNGEE. Trimming took 3 bases from V and 0 from J, leaving 7 bases between them. CDR3 in amino acids: CASSEIGSYEQYF. The DNA for the CDR3 is TGTGCCAGCAGCGAGATTGGCTCCTACGAGCAGTACTTC.

The chain carries TRBV13 and TRBJ1-2, with TRBD1 matching 7 bases. From germline, CDR1 is PRHDT and CDR2 FYEKMQ (reference sequence). The CDR3 spans 16 residues. The V gene end was trimmed by 0 bases and the J gene end by 2 bases; junction bases not matched to a gene: 6. The CDR3 DNA reads as TGTGCCAGCAGCTTAGGCCTTGGGACAGAAAACTATGGCTACACCTTC. Translating it yields CASSLGLGTENYGYTF.